The present T cell receptor (beta chain) was sequenced within a study of blood T cells in healthy people across ages. Study outcomes and limitations: Strong correlation was found linking TCR beta diversity to naive T cell percentage. Older age went with lower TCR beta diversity per million T cells, in a roughly linear way.

The second PCR ran roughly 6 to 11 cycles with a sample-barcoded 5' primer and J-beta primers. TCRdb reprocessed the 5' RACE reads with MiXCR, giving one entry per CDR3 protein. The sample holds roughly 720,000 distinct CDR3 sequences, less than 70% seen once. Donors each provided ten milliliters of peripheral blood. V lost 0 bases, J lost 0 bases, and 3 bases lay in between. The CDR3 has 14 residues. CDR1 and CDR2 from the germline V gene are SGHRS and YFSETQ. Of note for this clonotype: Antigen unknown.

The chain is built from TRBV5-1 and TRBJ1-4; D call uncertain. Sequencing was carried out using blood. This receptor was identified in a man aged 80 or over in good health. Here the CDR3 DNA reads TGCGCCAGCAGCTTGGACACAACTAATGAAAAACTGTTTTTT. This translates into CASSLDTTNEKLFF.